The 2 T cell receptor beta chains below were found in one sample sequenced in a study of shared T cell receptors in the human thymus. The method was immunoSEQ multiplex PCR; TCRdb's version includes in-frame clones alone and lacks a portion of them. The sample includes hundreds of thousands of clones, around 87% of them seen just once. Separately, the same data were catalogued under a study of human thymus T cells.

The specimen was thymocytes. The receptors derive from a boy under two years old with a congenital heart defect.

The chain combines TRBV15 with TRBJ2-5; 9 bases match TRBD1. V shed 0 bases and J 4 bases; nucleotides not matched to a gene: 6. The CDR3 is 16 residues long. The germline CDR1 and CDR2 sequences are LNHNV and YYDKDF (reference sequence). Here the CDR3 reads CATSRDGGQGGETQYF. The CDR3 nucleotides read TGTGCCACCAGCAGAGATGGGGGACAGGGCGGAGAGACCCAGTACTTC.

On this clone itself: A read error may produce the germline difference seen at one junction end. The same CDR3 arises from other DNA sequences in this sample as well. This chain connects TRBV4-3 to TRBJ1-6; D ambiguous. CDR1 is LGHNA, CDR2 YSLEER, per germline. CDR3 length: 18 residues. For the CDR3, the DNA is TGCGCCAGCAGCCAGCATCAGACCCGGAGCTCCTATAATTCCCCCCTCCACTTT. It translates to CASSQHQTRSSYNSPLHF.